These 27 T cell receptor beta chains came from one sample sequenced in a study of shared clonotypes between healthy human individuals. Measured with immunoSEQ multiplex PCR; TCRdb has only the in-frame clones, and not every one. The data hold 2 million to 2.5 million clones, with 90% to 96% observed a single time. The sequenced sample was naive CD4+ T cells sorted from blood. As for subset: CD45RA+ positively selected. These receptors originate from a man younger than 30 in good health.

A word on this clone: The sample contains more than one DNA sequence encoding this CDR3. This rearrangement joins TRBV28 to TRBJ2-3; the D gene could be TRBD1 or TRBD2 (5 bases each). Trimming left V 5 bases short and J 1 base short, with 10 bases between. The length of the CDR3 is 14 residues. CDR1 is MDHEN and CDR2 is SYDVKM in the germline V gene. The CDR3 protein is CASSPRGGTDTQYF. As DNA, the CDR3 is TGTGCCAGCAGTCCTAGGGGAGGCACAGATACGCAGTATTTT.

A remark on this clone: This sample also contains other DNA sequences that code for the same CDR3. The chain uses TRBV28 and TRBJ1-2, with D tentatively TRBD1 (5 bases). Trimming stripped 3 bases from V and 3 bases from J, with 5 bases between. This CDR3 contains 12 residues. CDR1 is MDHEN and CDR2 is SYDVKM in the germline V gene. CDR3: CASSLGDYGYTF. The CDR3 region has the DNA TGTGCCAGCAGTTTGGGGGACTATGGCTACACCTTC.

The chain has TRBV5-4 and TRBJ2-6; D unclear. The CDR3 runs to 16 residues. Germline lookup yields CDR1 SGHNT and CDR2 YYREEE (reference sequence). Trimming took 4 bases from V and 0 from J, leaving 11 bases between them. The CDR3 DNA reads as TGTGCCAGCAGCCAAGATTTAGGCTCTGGGGCCAACGTCCTGACTTTC. Its protein product is CASSQDLGSGANVLTF.

The chain carries TRBV6-1 and TRBJ2-7, with no clear D. Trimming stripped 2 bases from V and 9 bases from J, with 8 bases between. This CDR3 is built from 11 residues. Germline V gene data show CDR1 as MNHNS and CDR2 as SASEGT. This CDR3 is CASSEMSTQYF. Here the CDR3 DNA reads TGTGCCAGCAGTGAAATGTCGACGCAGTACTTC.

The chain combines TRBV28 with TRBJ2-3, with 9 bases matching TRBD1. This CDR3 is 17 amino acids long. The junction had 13 bases not matched to a gene; V was cut back by 3 bases and J by 6 bases. Germline-derived CDR1 and CDR2 are MDHEN and SYDVKM. The CDR3 region has the DNA TGTGCCAGCAGTTTCTCTTCCGGGACAGGGAGTGGGGATACGCAGTATTTT. The encoded protein is CASSFSSGTGSGDTQYF.

The V gene is TRBV28, the J gene TRBJ2-3; D might be TRBD1 (6 bases). CDR1 is MDHEN, CDR2 SYDVKM, per germline. V lost 6 bases, J lost 3 bases, and 22 bases lay in between. The length of the CDR3 is 17 residues. The CDR3 sequence is CASRSVAGGARTDTQYF. The CDR3 DNA is TGTGCCAGCAGGTCCGTCGCTGGGGGCGCAAGAACAGATACGCAGTATTTT.

This sequence joins TRBV6-1 and TRBJ2-2, with TRBD2 as a possible D gene (6 bases). From germline, CDR1 is MNHNS and CDR2 SASEGT. This CDR3 has 16 amino acids. Trimming shortened V by 4 bases and J by 0 bases, and 12 bases separated the two germline ends. CDR3: CASSAIRDSNTGELFF. The DNA of the CDR3 is TGTGCCAGCAGTGCCATTCGGGACTCGAACACCGGGGAGCTGTTTTTT.

Comment on this clone: The sample carries other DNA sequences with the same CDR3. The chain links TRBV5-4 to TRBJ2-3, with 8 nucleotides matching TRBD2. Looked up from germline, CDR1 is SGHNT and CDR2 is YYREEE (reference sequence). CDR3 size: 16 residues. The J segment lost 1 base and the V segment lost 4 bases, leaving 8 bases of the junction unmatched. CDR3: CASSLAGLGGTDTQYF. CDR3 DNA: TGTGCCAGCAGCCTAGCGGGTCTTGGAGGCACAGATACGCAGTATTTT.

The chain links TRBV9 to TRBJ2-7; 9 bases are a match to TRBD1. The CDR3 loop spans 14 amino acids. Trimming cost V 3 bases and J 5 bases; bases outside gene matches: 6. CDR1 is SGDLS, CDR2 YYNGEE, per germline. CDR3 DNA: TGTGCCAGCAGCGCGACAGGGGGACGTAACGAGCAGTACTTC. Its protein product is CASSATGGRNEQYF. The complete variable domain, with remaining parts taken from reference TRBV9 and TRBJ2-7, reads DSGVTQTPKHLITATGQRVTLRCSPRSGDLSVYWYQQSLDQGLQFLIQYYNGEERAKGNILERFSAQQFPDLHSELNLSSLELGDSALYFCASSATGGRNEQYFGPGTRLTVT.

The rearrangement joins TRBV6-1 to TRBJ1-2; D remains ambiguous. The germline V gene has CDR1 MNHNS and CDR2 SASEGT. The CDR3 has 13 amino acids. The V and J ends lost 2 bases and 4 bases respectively, with 8 bases between them. The CDR3 loop reads CASSETEVYGYTF. The CDR3 nucleotides read TGTGCCAGCAGTGAAACAGAAGTCTATGGCTACACCTTC.

The chain links TRBV5-4 to TRBJ2-7; TRBD2 matches at 8 bases. The germline V gene encodes CDR1 SGHNT and CDR2 YYREEE (reference sequence). With 2 bases clipped from V and 4 bases from J, the junction kept 8 bases outside the gene matches. The CDR3 consists of 15 residues. The CDR3 protein is CASSFRAGGAYEQYF. Here the CDR3 DNA reads TGTGCCAGCAGCTTTCGCGCCGGGGGGGCGTACGAGCAGTACTTC. The entire variable domain, with the rest obtained from reference TRBV5-4 and TRBJ2-7, is as follows: ETGVTQSPTHLIKTRGQQVTLRCSSQSGHNTVSWYQQALGQGPQFIFQYYREEENGRGNFPPRFSGLQFPNYSSELNVNALELDDSALYLCASSFRAGGAYEQYFGPGTRLTVT.

The chain recombines TRBV4-3 with TRBJ2-1; 8 nucleotides agree with TRBD1. J gave up 3 bases and V 0 bases, and 1 base lay outside the gene matches. The CDR3 extends over 15 amino acids. CDR1 and CDR2 (germline): LGHNA, YSLEER. CDR3 nucleotides: TGCGCCAGCAGCCAAGAGGGACAGGACTACAATGAGCAGTTCTTC. As protein: CASSQEGQDYNEQFF.

The V and J genes are TRBV5-6 and TRBJ2-5; the D gene is possibly TRBD1 (6 bases). The length of the CDR3 is 13 residues. Germline-derived CDR1 and CDR2 are SGHDT and YYEEEE. V lost 4 bases and J 1 base, leaving 8 bases between the germline ends. CDR3 in DNA: TGTGCCAGCAGCGGGGACACCCAAGAGACCCAGTACTTC. The encoded protein is CASSGDTQETQYF. Full variable domain (rest looked up from reference TRBV5-6 and TRBJ2-5): DAGVTQSPTHLIKTRGQQVTLRCSPKSGHDTVSWYQQALGQGPQFIFQYYEEEERQRGNFPDRFSGHQFPNYSSELNVNALLLGDSALYLCASSGDTQETQYFGPGTRLLVL.

The rearrangement uses TRBV7-9 and TRBJ2-3, with 12 bases matching TRBD2. CDR3 size: 17 residues. Germline V gene sequence: CDR1 SEHNR, CDR2 FQNEAQ (reference sequence). V shed 0 bases and J 4 bases; nucleotides not matched to a gene: 5. CDR3 sequence (DNA): TGTGCCAGCAGCTTAGCCAGACTAGCGGGAGTTTCAGATACGCAGTATTTT. This gives the protein CASSLARLAGVSDTQYF. Full variable domain (remainder filled in from reference TRBV7-9 and TRBJ2-3): DTGVSQNPRHKITKRGQNVTFRCDPISEHNRLYWYRQTLGQGPEFLTYFQNEAQLEKSRLLSDRFSAERPKGSFSTLEIQRTEQGDSAMYLCASSLARLAGVSDTQYFGPGTRLTVL.

V usage is TRBV18 and J usage is TRBJ1-4; D perhaps matches TRBD1 (5 bases). The V gene's germline CDR1 is KGHSH and CDR2 LQKENI. The CDR3 has 15 residues. V was trimmed by 6 bases and J by 2 bases, leaving 13 bases between them. The CDR3 spells CASSETGGTNEKLFF. The CDR3, as DNA: TGTGCCAGCTCGGAAACCGGGGGTACTAATGAAAAACTGTTTTTT.

The CDR3 protein is CASREGQGYTDTQYF. CDR3 DNA sequence: TGTGCCAGCAGGGAGGGACAGGGATACACAGATACGCAGTATTTT. The genes are TRBV5-8 and TRBJ2-3; 9 nucleotides line up with TRBD1. V lost 5 bases, J lost 2 bases, and 6 bases stayed unmatched. From germline, CDR1 is SGHTS and CDR2 YDEGEE. The CDR3 sequence is 15 residues long.

V gene TRBV18 combines with J gene TRBJ2-3; 8 nucleotides match TRBD2. V gave up 3 bases and J gave up 1 base; unmatched junction bases: 9. Germline-derived CDR1 and CDR2 are KGHSH and LQKENI. There are 17 residues in the CDR3. The CDR3 DNA reads as TGTGCCAGCTCACCTATGCGGGGGGACAACGGCACAGATACGCAGTATTTT. Its translation: CASSPMRGDNGTDTQYF.

With respect to this clone: This sample also contains other DNA sequences that code for the same CDR3. V gene TRBV4-1 combines with J gene TRBJ2-3; 13 bases are a match to TRBD2. Trimming cost V 0 bases and J 2 bases; bases outside gene matches: 2. CDR1 MGHRA and CDR2 YSYEKL come from the germline V gene. This CDR3 contains 17 residues. The CDR3 reads CASSQDGTSGATDTQYF. CDR3 sequence (DNA): TGCGCCAGCAGCCAAGATGGGACTAGCGGGGCCACAGATACGCAGTATTTT.

The rearrangement links TRBV13 to TRBJ2-7; the D is unclear. The CDR3 is 16 residues long. The ends were cut back, 3 bases at V and 2 bases at J, with 17 bases in the middle. Germline V gives CDR1 PRHDT, CDR2 FYEKMQ (reference sequence). CDR3 sequence reads: CASSFDQRLTPYEQYF. The DNA of the CDR3 is TGTGCCAGCAGCTTTGACCAGCGACTGACTCCCTACGAGCAGTACTTC.

V gene TRBV18 combines with J gene TRBJ1-2, with D perhaps matching TRBD1 (5 bases). CDR3 length: 16 amino acids. Trimming took off 4 bases at V and 2 bases at J, with 17 bases between the two ends. Germline lookup yields CDR1 KGHSH and CDR2 LQKENI. The CDR3 here is CASSQLAQGWNYGYTF. In DNA, the CDR3 is TGTGCCAGCTCACAGCTTGCGCAGGGCTGGAACTATGGCTACACCTTC.

CDR3 in DNA: TGTGCCAGCAGTAATGTACAGGGTCCGCCCCAGCATTTT. Translating gives CASSNVQGPPQHF. The genes are TRBV6-5 and TRBJ1-5, with D possibly matching TRBD1 (6 bases). The germline V and J ends were trimmed by 5 bases and 9 bases, with 14 bases remaining between them. The CDR3 runs 13 residues. Germline V gene sequence: CDR1 MNHEY, CDR2 SVGAGI.

Of note for this clone: This CDR3 is also generated by other DNA sequences in the sample. The J gene is TRBJ2-3, the V gene TRBV13; D may be TRBD2 (6 bases). The V gene lost 0 bases and the J gene lost 0 bases, with 10 bases spanning the gap. This CDR3 has 16 residues. Germline V gene sequence: CDR1 PRHDT, CDR2 FYEKMQ (reference sequence). The CDR3 region is CASSLGLAGSTDTQYF. The CDR3 nucleotides are TGTGCCAGCAGCTTAGGCCTGGCGGGAAGCACAGATACGCAGTATTTT. Based on the CDR3 plus reference TRBV13 and TRBJ2-3, the full variable domain is AAGVIQSPRHLIKEKRETATLKCYPIPRHDTVYWYQQGPGQDPQFLISFYEKMQSDKGSIPDRFSAQQFSDYHSELNMSSLELGDSALYFCASSLGLAGSTDTQYFGPGTRLTVL.

This chain links TRBV18 with TRBJ2-5; 10 bases match TRBD1. CDR3 length: 13 residues. Germline CDR1 reads KGHSH; CDR2 reads LQKENI. Trimming took 8 bases from V and 4 from J; bases not matched to a gene: 4. The CDR3 loop is CASETGGGETQYF. CDR3 DNA: TGTGCCAGCGAGACAGGGGGCGGAGAGACCCAGTACTTC.

Of note for this clone: The sample holds other DNA sequences that translate to the same CDR3. The chain's CDR3 is CASSSTGGASYEQYF. The CDR3 bases are TGCGCCAGCAGCTCAACAGGGGGAGCGTCCTACGAGCAGTACTTC. This chain connects TRBV5-1 to TRBJ2-7; 8 bases are shared with TRBD1. The V gene's germline CDR1 is SGHRS and CDR2 YFSETQ. V lost 3 bases to trimming and J lost 1 base; unmatched junction nucleotides: 6. The CDR3 length is 15 residues. The full variable domain, in which reference TRBV5-1 and TRBJ2-7 provide the parts outside the CDR3, is KAGVTQTPRYLIKTRGQQVTLSCSPISGHRSVSWYQQTPGQGLQFLFEYFSETQRNKGNFPGRFSGRQFSNSRSEMNVSTLELGDSALYLCASSSTGGASYEQYFGPGTRLTVT.

This clone appeared a single time. The CDR3 nucleotides are TGTGCCAGTGGGACAGGGTTATACACTGAAGCTTTCTTT. Residues: CASGTGLYTEAFF. J is TRBJ1-1 and V is TRBV2; the match to TRBD1 covers 9 bases. V gave up 9 bases and J gave up 3 bases; unmatched junction bases: 5. Germline V gene sequence: CDR1 SNHLY, CDR2 FYNNEI. The CDR3 has 13 amino acids.

The rearrangement joins TRBV28 to TRBJ1-2, with 8 bases fitting TRBD1. V lost 5 bases, J lost 8 bases, and 13 bases stayed unmatched. The CDR3 length is 15 residues. Germline CDR1 and CDR2: MDHEN and SYDVKM. This CDR3 is CASSLRDRPTKGYTF. The CDR3 nucleotides are TGTGCCAGCAGTCTCCGGGACAGGCCTACCAAAGGCTACACCTTC.

V gene TRBV2 combines with J gene TRBJ1-2; D is unresolved. The CDR3 is 13 amino acids. CDR1 and CDR2 from the germline V gene are SNHLY and FYNNEI. Trimming pared 2 bases from V and 14 bases from J, leaving 18 bases between. CDR3 in DNA: TGTGCCAGCAGTGAAATGGAGGCGGACGGCAGTACCTTC. Protein: CASSEMEADGSTF.